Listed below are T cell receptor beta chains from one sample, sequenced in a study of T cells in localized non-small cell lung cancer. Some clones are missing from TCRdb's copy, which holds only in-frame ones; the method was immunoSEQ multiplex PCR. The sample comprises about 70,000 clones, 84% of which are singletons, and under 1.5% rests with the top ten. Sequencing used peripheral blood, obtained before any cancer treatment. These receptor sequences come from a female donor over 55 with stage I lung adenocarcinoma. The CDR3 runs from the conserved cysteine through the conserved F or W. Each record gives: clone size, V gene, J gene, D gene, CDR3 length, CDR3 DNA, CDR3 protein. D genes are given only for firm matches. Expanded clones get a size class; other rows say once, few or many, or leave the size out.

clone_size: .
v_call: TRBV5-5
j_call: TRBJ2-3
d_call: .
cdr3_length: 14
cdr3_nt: TGTGCCAGCAGCTTGTATCTAGTCGCAGATACGCAGTATTTT
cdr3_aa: CASSLYLVADTQYF

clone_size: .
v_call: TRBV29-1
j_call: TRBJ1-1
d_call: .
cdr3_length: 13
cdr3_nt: TGCAGCGTTCAAAGGGAGGCTTTCACTGAAGCTTTCTTT
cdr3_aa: CSVQREAFTEAFF

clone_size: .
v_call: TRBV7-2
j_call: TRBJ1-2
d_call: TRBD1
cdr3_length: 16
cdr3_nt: TGTGCCAGCAGCTTATTCGGAGGACAGGGGAACTATGGCTACACCTTC
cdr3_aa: CASSLFGGQGNYGYTF

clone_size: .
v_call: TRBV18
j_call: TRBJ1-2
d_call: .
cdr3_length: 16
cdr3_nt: TGTGCCAGCTCACTAACGACAGCTCCCACTAACTATGGCTACACCTTC
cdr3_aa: CASSLTTAPTNYGYTF

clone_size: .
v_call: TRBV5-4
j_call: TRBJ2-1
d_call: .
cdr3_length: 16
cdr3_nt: TGTGCCAGCAGGAAGGGGGGGCAGAGCTCCTACAATGAGCAGTTCTTC
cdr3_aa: CASRKGGQSSYNEQFF

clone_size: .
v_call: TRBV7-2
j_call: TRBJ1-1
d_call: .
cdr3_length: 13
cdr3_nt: TGTGCCAGCAGCTTAGTGGAGAACACTGAAGCTTTCTTT
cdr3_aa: CASSLVENTEAFF

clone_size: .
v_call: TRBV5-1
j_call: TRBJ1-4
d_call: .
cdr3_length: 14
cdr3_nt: TGCGCCAGCAGACAGCAGGGGCTTAGTGAAAAACTGTTTTTT
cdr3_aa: CASRQQGLSEKLFF

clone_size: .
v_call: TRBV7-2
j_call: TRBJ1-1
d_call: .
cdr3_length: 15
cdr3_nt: TGTGCCAGCAGCAGGACCTCTGGGTGGGCCACTGAAGCTTTCTTT
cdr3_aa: CASSRTSGWATEAFF

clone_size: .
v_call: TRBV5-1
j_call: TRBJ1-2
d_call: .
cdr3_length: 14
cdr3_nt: TGCGCCAGCAGCTTGTCGCCGGAGGTCTATGGCTACACCTTC
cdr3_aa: CASSLSPEVYGYTF

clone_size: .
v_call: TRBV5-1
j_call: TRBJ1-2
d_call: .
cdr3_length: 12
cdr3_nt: TGCGCCAGCAGCTTGGAAGGGTATGGCTACACCTTC
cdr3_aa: CASSLEGYGYTF

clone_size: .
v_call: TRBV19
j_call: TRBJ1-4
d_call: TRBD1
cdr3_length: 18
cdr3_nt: TGTGCCAGTAGTACACTGACAGGGCTCCATCGGACTAATGAAAAACTGTTTTTT
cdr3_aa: CASSTLTGLHRTNEKLFF

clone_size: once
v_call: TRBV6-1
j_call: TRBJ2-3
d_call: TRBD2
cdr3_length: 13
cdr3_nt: TGTGCCAGCAAGACTAGCGGGAGAGGTACGCAGTATTTT
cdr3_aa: CASKTSGRGTQYF

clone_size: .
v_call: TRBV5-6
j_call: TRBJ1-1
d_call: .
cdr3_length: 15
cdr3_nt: TGTGCCAGCAGGTTTGCGGGACTCCCGAACACTGAAGCTTTCTTT
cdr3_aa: CASRFAGLPNTEAFF

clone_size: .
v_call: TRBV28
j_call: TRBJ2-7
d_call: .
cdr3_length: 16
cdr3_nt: TGTGCCAGCAGTTTATCTTTAGCCGGGGACGGTGAAGAGCAGTACTTC
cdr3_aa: CASSLSLAGDGEEQYF

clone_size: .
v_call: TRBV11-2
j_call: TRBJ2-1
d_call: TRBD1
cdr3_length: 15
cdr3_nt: TGTGCCAGCAGCTTAAGGGGGCTCTCCTACAATGAGCAGTTCTTC
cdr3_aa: CASSLRGLSYNEQFF

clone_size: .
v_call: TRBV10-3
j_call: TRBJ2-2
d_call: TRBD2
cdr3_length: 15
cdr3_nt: TGTGCCATCAGCCTACTTAGCGGGAGGCTCGGGGAGCTGTTTTTT
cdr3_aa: CAISLLSGRLGELFF

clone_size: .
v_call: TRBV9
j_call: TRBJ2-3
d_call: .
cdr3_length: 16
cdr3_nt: TGTGCCAGCAGCGTAGGTCCGGGGGATTTCATAGATACGCAGTATTTT
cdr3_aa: CASSVGPGDFIDTQYF

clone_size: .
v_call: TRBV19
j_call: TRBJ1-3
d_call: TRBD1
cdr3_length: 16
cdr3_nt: TGTGCCAGTAGTATTCAGACAGGGACGGTGGGAAACACCATATATTTT
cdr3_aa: CASSIQTGTVGNTIYF

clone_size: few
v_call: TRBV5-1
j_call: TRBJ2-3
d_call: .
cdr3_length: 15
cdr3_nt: TGCGCCAGCAGCTCGTTTTCCGGGAGCACAGATACGCAGTATTTT
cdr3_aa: CASSSFSGSTDTQYF

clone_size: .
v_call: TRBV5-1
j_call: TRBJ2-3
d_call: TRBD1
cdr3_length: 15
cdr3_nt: TGCGCCAGCAGCTTAACGCAGGGGGCGGCAGATACGCAGTATTTT
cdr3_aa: CASSLTQGAADTQYF

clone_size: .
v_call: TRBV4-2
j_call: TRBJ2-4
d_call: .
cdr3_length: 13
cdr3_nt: TGTGCCAGCAGCCAAGAGACATCTGACATTCAGTACTTC
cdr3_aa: CASSQETSDIQYF